A selection of T cell receptor beta chains follows, all from one sample in a study of T cell responses to AZD1222 COVID-19 vaccine. Some clones are missing from TCRdb's copy, which holds only in-frame ones; the method was immunoSEQ multiplex PCR. The sample shows 65,000 to 90,000 clones, 70% to 90% of them seen only once. Sequenced material: peripheral blood, taken 28 days after the second AZD1222 dose. These receptors all stem from an adult who received the AZD1222 COVID-19 vaccine. CDR3s include the opening cysteine and the closing phenylalanine or tryptophan. The order of the fields is clone size, J gene, V gene, CDR3 protein. Size values are once, few and many counts, or a class for expanded clones, and some rows have none.

clone size: once; J gene: TRBJ1-2; V gene: TRBV27; CDR3 protein: CASSLYGTVFYGYTF
clone size: NA; J gene: TRBJ2-3; V gene: TRBV25-1; CDR3 protein: CASSDVYGLAARTDTQYF
clone size: NA; J gene: TRBJ1-3; V gene: TRBV30; CDR3 protein: CAWRRDGDPGNTIYF
clone size: NA; J gene: TRBJ2-1; V gene: TRBV5-1; CDR3 protein: CASSLGGASSYNEQFF
clone size: NA; J gene: TRBJ1-1; V gene: TRBV19; CDR3 protein: CASTSSQGIPEAFF
clone size: once; J gene: TRBJ1-6; V gene: TRBV6-5; CDR3 protein: CATTFSGTGGSPLHF
clone size: NA; J gene: TRBJ1-1; V gene: TRBV29-1; CDR3 protein: CSVETGWTEAFF
clone size: NA; J gene: TRBJ2-1; V gene: TRBV5-1; CDR3 protein: CASSLQGTGNEQFF
clone size: NA; J gene: TRBJ2-5; V gene: TRBV5-1; CDR3 protein: CASGLGTQGGQETQYF
clone size: NA; J gene: TRBJ2-5; V gene: TRBV29-1; CDR3 protein: CSVATGLGGQTQYF
clone size: NA; J gene: TRBJ2-1; V gene: TRBV18; CDR3 protein: CASSPYIRATYGQFF
clone size: NA; J gene: TRBJ1-3; V gene: TRBV6-6; CDR3 protein: CASSLTRGYLSGNTIYF
clone size: NA; J gene: TRBJ1-1; V gene: TRBV28; CDR3 protein: CASSFGLLNTEAFF
clone size: once; J gene: TRBJ1-1; V gene: TRBV14; CDR3 protein: CASSPRLMNTEAFF
clone size: NA; J gene: TRBJ1-2; V gene: TRBV6-2/TRBV6-3; CDR3 protein: CASSYSPGGYGYTF
clone size: NA; J gene: TRBJ1-6; V gene: TRBV27; CDR3 protein: CASSLVMSSYNSPLHF
clone size: once; J gene: TRBJ1-1; V gene: TRBV30; CDR3 protein: CAWRTGSSAEAFF
clone size: NA; J gene: TRBJ2-5; V gene: TRBV7-2; CDR3 protein: CASSPSLSETQYF
clone size: NA; J gene: TRBJ2-7; V gene: TRBV5-5; CDR3 protein: CASSQTGDEQYF
clone size: NA; J gene: TRBJ1-4; V gene: TRBV9; CDR3 protein: CASSSRLTNEKLFF
clone size: NA; J gene: TRBJ1-6; V gene: TRBV12-3/TRBV12-4; CDR3 protein: CASSLTGNSPLHF
clone size: NA; J gene: TRBJ1-3; V gene: TRBV3-1/TRBV3-2; CDR3 protein: CASTPSGGNTIYF
clone size: NA; J gene: TRBJ2-1; V gene: TRBV3-1/TRBV3-2; CDR3 protein: CASSQGGTDYNEQFF
clone size: NA; J gene: TRBJ2-3; V gene: TRBV5-1; CDR3 protein: CASTPDVNTDTQYF
clone size: NA; J gene: TRBJ1-5; V gene: TRBV18; CDR3 protein: CASSRSQGNQPQHF
clone size: NA; J gene: TRBJ1-2; V gene: TRBV5-4; CDR3 protein: CASSSRDRIYGYTF
clone size: NA; J gene: TRBJ2-5; V gene: TRBV3-1/TRBV3-2; CDR3 protein: CASSQRSSGRSRETQYF
clone size: NA; J gene: TRBJ1-5; V gene: TRBV18; CDR3 protein: CASSPVGLQPQHF
clone size: NA; J gene: TRBJ2-1; V gene: TRBV4-1; CDR3 protein: CASSQVGHYNEQFF
clone size: NA; J gene: TRBJ1-1; V gene: TRBV6-5; CDR3 protein: CASSSGSRSSTEAFF
clone size: NA; J gene: TRBJ1-6; V gene: TRBV29-1; CDR3 protein: CSARDSDNSPLHF
clone size: NA; J gene: TRBJ2-1; V gene: TRBV6-1; CDR3 protein: CASSEQWTGTYNEQFF
clone size: NA; J gene: TRBJ1-6; V gene: TRBV18; CDR3 protein: CASSPGTGGNSPLHF
clone size: NA; J gene: TRBJ1-1; V gene: TRBV23-1; CDR3 protein: CASSQCRGDRKFEAFF
clone size: once; J gene: TRBJ1-5; V gene: TRBV9; CDR3 protein: CASSVAGLGQPQHF
clone size: NA; J gene: TRBJ2-1; V gene: TRBV7-9; CDR3 protein: CASSLVTGSGIEQFF
clone size: once; J gene: TRBJ2-3; V gene: TRBV29-1; CDR3 protein: CSVLGSGRTDTQYF
clone size: NA; J gene: TRBJ2-1; V gene: TRBV30; CDR3 protein: CAWSQGLAGLDEQFF
clone size: NA; J gene: TRBJ2-4; V gene: TRBV2; CDR3 protein: CASTRDSGRSKNIQYF
clone size: NA; J gene: TRBJ2-1; V gene: TRBV6-6; CDR3 protein: CASSYGRINEQFF
clone size: NA; J gene: TRBJ2-7; V gene: TRBV20-1; CDR3 protein: CSARGPKEQYF
clone size: NA; J gene: TRBJ1-3; V gene: TRBV19; CDR3 protein: CASSITGISGNTIYF
clone size: NA; J gene: TRBJ2-5; V gene: TRBV5-1; CDR3 protein: CASSLGSQPETQYF
clone size: NA; J gene: TRBJ1-2; V gene: TRBV29-1; CDR3 protein: CSVPSGWDGYTF
clone size: NA; J gene: TRBJ2-7; V gene: TRBV14; CDR3 protein: CASSQVLGRGSYEQYF
clone size: NA; J gene: TRBJ1-1; V gene: TRBV20-1; CDR3 protein: CSASGRSKAFF
clone size: NA; J gene: TRBJ2-1; V gene: TRBV5-1; CDR3 protein: CASSLVSGSSANEQFF
clone size: NA; J gene: TRBJ1-1; V gene: TRBV6-4; CDR3 protein: CASSPPRGPDRLNTEAFF
clone size: NA; J gene: TRBJ1-2; V gene: TRBV6-5; CDR3 protein: CASSYSFDYGYTF
clone size: NA; J gene: TRBJ2-2; V gene: TRBV6-4; CDR3 protein: CASSEQETGELFF
clone size: NA; J gene: TRBJ1-1; V gene: TRBV4-3; CDR3 protein: CASSQDRKGDTEAFF
clone size: NA; J gene: TRBJ1-2; V gene: TRBV20-1; CDR3 protein: CSARDTGGYTF
clone size: NA; J gene: TRBJ2-3; V gene: TRBV12-3/TRBV12-4; CDR3 protein: CASSLGRADTQYF
clone size: once; J gene: TRBJ2-3; V gene: TRBV5-1; CDR3 protein: CASMGGVDTQYF
clone size: NA; J gene: TRBJ2-1; V gene: TRBV6-4; CDR3 protein: CASSDGGSEFF
clone size: NA; J gene: TRBJ2-1; V gene: TRBV12-3/TRBV12-4; CDR3 protein: CASSLRQEQFF